One sample yielded the 26 T cell receptor beta chains listed below, sequenced in a study of T cell changes during pregnancy in multiple sclerosis. Clones were read by immunoSEQ multiplex PCR, and TCRdb kept only the in-frame ones, dropping some. Seen here are approximately 53,000 clones, about 92% observed once, and the top ten hold approximately 0.35%. The specimen comprised CD4+ T cells from peripheral blood mononuclear cells, sampled before pregnancy. Every receptor here comes from a female donor with multiple sclerosis, enrolled in a pregnancy study.

This clone was counted a single time. The J gene is TRBJ1-6, the V gene TRBV30; 7 bases match TRBD1. V lost 0 bases, J lost 10 bases, and 9 bases stayed unmatched. Looked up from germline, CDR1 is GTSNPN and CDR2 is SVGIG (reference sequence). CDR3 length: 15 amino acids. CDR3 region: CAWSVPQGLGSPLHF. The CDR3 DNA follows: TGTGCCTGGAGTGTACCACAGGGGCTCGGGTCACCCCTCCACTTT. Supplemented by reference TRBV30 and TRBJ1-6, the full variable domain reads SQTIHQWPATLVQPVGSPLSLECTVEGTSNPNLYWYRQAAGRGLQLLFYSVGIGQISSEVPQNLSASRPQDRQFILSSKKLLLSDSGFYLCAWSVPQGLGSPLHFGNGTRLTVT.

This chain uses TRBV7-8 with TRBJ2-5; 12 bases map to TRBD2. The germline V gene encodes CDR1 SGHVS and CDR2 FQNEAQ. This CDR3 is 17 amino acids long. After removal of 8 bases from V and 0 bases from J, the junction contained 10 bases not matched to a gene. The CDR3 bases are TGTGCCAGCGGCGGTCTAGCGGGAGGGGGGTACCAAGAGACCCAGTACTTC. Translated: CASGGLAGGGYQETQYF.

This chain connects TRBV18 to TRBJ2-3; 11 bases are a match to TRBD2. V was clipped by 5 bases and J by 0 bases; unmatched bases: 4. Germline V CDR1 and CDR2: KGHSH, LQKENI. CDR3 size: 16 residues. In nucleotides, the CDR3 is TGTGCCAGCTCAAGGACTAGCGGGTTTAGCACAGATACGCAGTATTTT. It translates to CASSRTSGFSTDTQYF. Together with reference TRBV18 and TRBJ2-3, the CDR3 gives the full variable domain: NAGVMQNPRHLVRRRGQEARLRCSPMKGHSHVYWYRQLPEEGLKFMVYLQKENIIDESGMPKERFSAEFPKEGPSILRIQQVVRGDSAAYFCASSRTSGFSTDTQYFGPGTRLTVL.

This clone showed up just a few times. This chain connects TRBV18 to TRBJ2-1; TRBD1 aligns across 8 bases. In germline, CDR1 is KGHSH, CDR2 LQKENI. With V trimmed by 2 bases and J by 6 bases, 3 bases remained unmatched. This CDR3 region has 14 residues. As DNA, the CDR3 is TGTGCCAGCTCACCATATGACAGGGGCAATGAGCAGTTCTTC. The encoded protein is CASSPYDRGNEQFF.

As DNA, the CDR3 is TGTGCCTGGAGAACTAGCGGCACAGATACGCAGTATTTT. Translating it yields CAWRTSGTDTQYF. This sequence joins TRBV30 and TRBJ2-3, with 7 bases lining up with TRBD2. Germline V gene lookup returns CDR1 GTSNPN and CDR2 SVGIG (reference sequence). This CDR3 region has 13 residues. Trimming cost V 3 bases and J 1 base; bases outside gene matches: 1.

The rearrangement uses TRBV10-3 and TRBJ1-1, with TRBD1 as a possible D gene (6 bases). V gave up 4 bases and J gave up 3 bases, with 15 bases separating them. There are 15 residues in the CDR3. Germline V CDR1 and CDR2: ENHRY, SYGVKD. The CDR3 DNA reads as TGTGCCATCAGTGGAAGACAGGCGGCGGACACTGAAGCTTTCTTT. This sequence encodes CAISGRQAADTEAFF.

This rearrangement joins TRBV5-4 to TRBJ2-1; 7 nucleotides line up with TRBD1. The CDR3 contains 19 residues. J gave up 0 bases and V 4 bases, and 16 bases lay outside the gene matches. The germline gives CDR1 SGHNT, CDR2 YYREEE (reference sequence). CDR3 bases: TGTGCCAGCAGCGCCGGACAGGTTGGTCCCCCGAGCTCCTACAATGAGCAGTTCTTC. Residues: CASSAGQVGPPSSYNEQFF. Combining the CDR3 with reference TRBV5-4 and TRBJ2-1 gives the whole variable domain ETGVTQSPTHLIKTRGQQVTLRCSSQSGHNTVSWYQQALGQGPQFIFQYYREEENGRGNFPPRFSGLQFPNYSSELNVNALELDDSALYLCASSAGQVGPPSSYNEQFFGPGTRLTVL.

The V call is TRBV2, the J call TRBJ1-1; D gene uncertain. The CDR3 covers 14 residues. V was pared by 6 bases and J by 0 bases, with 11 bases between. Germline CDR1 is SNHLY and CDR2 is FYNNEI. DNA for the CDR3: TGTGCCAGCAGGGGTACTGACATGAACACTGAAGCTTTCTTT. Its protein is CASRGTDMNTEAFF. Full variable domain (remainder filled in from reference TRBV2 and TRBJ1-1): EPEVTQTPSHQVTQMGQEVILRCVPISNHLYFYWYRQILGQKVEFLVSFYNNEISEKSEIFDDQFSVERPDGSNFTLKIRSTKLEDSAMYFCASRGTDMNTEAFFGQGTRLTVV.

The rearrangement uses TRBV4-1 and TRBJ1-4; 7 nucleotides line up with TRBD1. Trimming at V came to 3 bases and at J to 5 bases, leaving 3 bases not matched to a gene. The V gene's germline CDR1 is MGHRA and CDR2 YSYEKL. This CDR3 comprises 14 residues. The CDR3 DNA reads as TGCGCCAGCAGCCAGGTACAGGGGAATGAAAAACTGTTTTTT. Encoded protein: CASSQVQGNEKLFF.

The chain recombines TRBV10-3 with TRBJ2-2; TRBD1 matches 10 bases. The CDR3 has 15 amino acids. The germline CDR1 and CDR2 sequences are ENHRY and SYGVKD. V gave up 6 bases and J gave up 5 bases; unmatched junction bases: 6. The CDR3 loop reads CAISQTGGRTGELFF. As DNA, the CDR3 is TGTGCCATCAGCCAGACAGGGGGCAGGACCGGGGAGCTGTTTTTT.

This chain joins TRBV5-6 and TRBJ2-5; 9 bases map to TRBD1. Germline lookup yields CDR1 SGHDT and CDR2 YYEEEE. This CDR3 spans 15 amino acids. V trimming: 4 bases; J trimming: 2 bases; junction bases outside the gene matches: 6. The CDR3 bases are TGTGCCAGCAGCCCCCCGGGACAGGGTCAAGAGACCCAGTACTTC. It is translated as CASSPPGQGQETQYF.

The CDR3: CASSFAGQPYEQYF. CDR3 in DNA: TGTGCCAGCAGCTTCGCGGGCCAGCCCTACGAGCAGTACTTC. The chain is built from TRBV7-2 and TRBJ2-7; tentatively, D is TRBD2 (5 bases). Germline-derived CDR1 and CDR2 are SGHTA and FQGNSA. The CDR3 totals 14 residues. V lost 3 bases and J lost 2, with 11 bases in between.

Only one count was recorded for this clone. The chain combines TRBV18 with TRBJ1-5; 10 positions match TRBD1. Trimming at V came to 2 bases and at J to 7 bases, leaving 2 bases not matched to a gene. Germline loops: CDR1 KGHSH, CDR2 LQKENI. This CDR3 is built from 14 residues. The CDR3 nucleotides read TGTGCCAGCTCACCAGGACAGGGGGGACAGCCCCAGCATTTT. Protein sequence: CASSPGQGGQPQHF.

The chain carries TRBV6-6 and TRBJ2-2; perhaps TRBD1 as D (5 bases). Germline lookup yields CDR1 MNHNY and CDR2 SVGAGI (reference sequence). Trimming cost V 5 bases and J 4 bases, with 14 bases left between them. The CDR3 runs 15 residues. Written as DNA, the CDR3 is TGTGCCAGCAGTCATCTCCAGGGTGGCACCGGGGAGCTGTTTTTT. Translated: CASSHLQGGTGELFF.

The chain uses TRBV4-1 and TRBJ1-4, with D perhaps matching TRBD1 (5 bases). Trimming left V 2 bases short and J 8 bases short, with 18 bases between. This CDR3 contains 16 residues. From germline, CDR1 is MGHRA and CDR2 YSYEKL. The CDR3 reads CASSQTYRGIGEKLFF. The CDR3 bases are TGCGCCAGCAGCCAAACTTACCGGGGGATCGGGGAAAAACTGTTTTTT.

The V call is TRBV19, the J call TRBJ2-6; perhaps TRBD1 as D (5 bases). Trimming left V 5 bases short and J 1 base short, with 12 bases between. Per the germline V gene, CDR1 is LNHDA and CDR2 is SQIVND (reference sequence). CDR3 length: 16 residues. This CDR3 reads CASSPDSLSGANVLTF. The CDR3 DNA follows: TGTGCCAGTAGTCCAGACAGTTTATCTGGGGCCAACGTCCTGACTTTC.

The rearrangement joins TRBV5-1 to TRBJ2-3, with D possibly being TRBD2 (7 bases). The CDR3 contains 17 residues. With 0 bases removed from V and 4 bases from J, the gap between germline ends came to 18 bases. Germline-derived CDR1 and CDR2 are SGHRS and YFSETQ. The CDR3 loop reads CASSLDPSGGGADTQYF. CDR3 nucleotide sequence: TGCGCCAGCAGCTTGGATCCTAGCGGAGGGGGGGCAGATACGCAGTATTTT.

This chain uses TRBV7-2 with TRBJ2-5; 7 nucleotides line up with TRBD1. With 5 bases clipped from V and 3 bases from J, the junction kept 6 bases outside the gene matches. Germline V CDR1 and CDR2: SGHTA, FQGNSA. The CDR3 is made up of 14 amino acids. CDR3: CASSKTGAEETQYF. For the CDR3, the DNA is TGTGCCAGCAGCAAAACAGGGGCGGAAGAGACCCAGTACTTC.

This rearrangement joins TRBV6-1 to TRBJ2-4; a possible D gene is TRBD1 (6 bases). Trimming pared 3 bases from V and 0 bases from J, leaving 12 bases between. The germline CDR1 and CDR2 sequences are MNHNS and SASEGT. This CDR3 spans 16 amino acids. CDR3 DNA sequence: TGTGCCAGCAGTGATCAGGGGTTACTAGCCAAAAACATTCAGTACTTC. It encodes CASSDQGLLAKNIQYF.

The gene calls are TRBV20-1 and TRBJ2-4; D is unclear. Trimming left V 5 bases short and J 9 bases short, with 11 bases between. Per germline, CDR1 DFQATT and CDR2 SNEGSKA (reference sequence). There are 11 residues in the CDR3. The CDR3, as DNA: TGCAGTGCTCCCGAAACAGCCATTCAGTACTTC. Its translation: CSAPETAIQYF.

The rearrangement joins TRBV30 to TRBJ1-3, with D hard to call. V gave up 0 bases and J gave up 0 bases, with 6 bases separating them. The CDR3 length is 14 residues. CDR1 and CDR2 from the germline V gene are GTSNPN and SVGIG (reference sequence). In DNA, the CDR3 is TGTGCCTGGAGTGTACGGTCCTCTGGAAACACCATATATTTT. Protein product: CAWSVRSSGNTIYF.

The CDR3 here is CASSYTSRTNGYTF. The DNA of the CDR3 is TGTGCCAGCAGTTACACTAGCCGCACGAATGGCTACACCTTC. This chain joins TRBV6-5 and TRBJ1-2; D is unclear. Germline assignment: CDR1 MNHEY and CDR2 SVGAGI. This CDR3 has 14 residues. The V end lost 2 bases, the J end lost 6 bases, and 13 bases lay between the germline ends.

V usage is TRBV19 and J usage is TRBJ1-2, with unresolved D. The CDR3 is 15 amino acids. V shed 3 bases and J shed 5 bases, with 16 bases lying between them. Germline V gene lookup returns CDR1 LNHDA and CDR2 SQIVND (reference sequence). The CDR3 here is CASSIGGMARYGYTF. In nucleotides, the CDR3 is TGTGCCAGTAGTATTGGAGGGATGGCCCGGTATGGCTACACCTTC.

This sequence joins TRBV18 and TRBJ1-5; D may be TRBD1 (6 bases). The CDR3 runs 15 residues. Germline V gives CDR1 KGHSH, CDR2 LQKENI. V lost 3 bases, J lost 4 bases, and 13 bases lay in between. For the CDR3, the DNA is TGTGCCAGCTCACCTTACAGGGACCCTAATCAGCCCCAGCATTTT. Encoded protein: CASSPYRDPNQPQHF.

The rearrangement links TRBV30 to TRBJ1-2; D is unresolved. CDR1 and CDR2 (germline): GTSNPN, SVGIG (reference sequence). The CDR3 spans 13 residues. Trimming pared 4 bases from V and 8 bases from J, leaving 17 bases between. The CDR3: CAWNTDRLFGYTF. For the CDR3, the DNA is TGTGCCTGGAACACAGATAGATTGTTCGGCTACACCTTC.

This chain connects TRBV5-1 to TRBJ1-1; 9 bases map to TRBD1. Per germline, CDR1 SGHRS and CDR2 YFSETQ. V was clipped by 0 bases and J by 5 bases; unmatched bases: 8. This CDR3 is 16 amino acids long. CDR3 nucleotides: TGCGCCAGCAGCTTGGGTCGGGACAGGGTTAGGACTGAAGCTTTCTTT. It is translated as CASSLGRDRVRTEAFF.